Sequencing of this T cell receptor (beta chain) was carried out in a study of blood T cell repertoires in COVID-19. Across the study: The origin of the acute and convalescent COVID-19 samples was the United States, Italy and Spain. PBMCs, B-cell-depleted T cells, or T cells were the source of the cDNA or gDNA that made up the material.

Per the authors' pipeline: The assay estimated nucleated cells by amplifying reference gene primers. Here immunoSEQ multiplex PCR was the method, and the copy in TCRdb shows in-frame clones only, minus some. That table is the source of V, J and clone size, and D and trimming were worked out from the DNA. The profile shows 200,000 to 250,000 clones, approximately 80% of them singletons. This clone was picked up a small number of times. This TCR was recovered from a woman in her 70s with acute or convalescent COVID-19. Sequencing used peripheral blood.

This CDR3 reads CASSQEQENEKLFF. In nucleotides, the CDR3 is TGTGCCAGCAGCCAAGAACAGGAGAATGAAAAACTGTTTTTT. The chain is built from TRBV3-1 (or the pseudogene TRBV3-2) and TRBJ1-4; D is perhaps TRBD1 (5 bases). CDR3 size: 14 residues. With 0 bases removed from V and 5 bases from J, the gap between germline ends came to 7 bases. Germline V gives CDR1 LGHDT, CDR2 YNNKEL (reference sequence).